The 9 T cell receptor beta chains in this list originate from one sample, sequenced in a study of shared clonotypes between healthy human individuals. The data were produced by immunoSEQ multiplex PCR, yet TCRdb's version contains in-frame clones alone and is incomplete. This table has 2 million to 3 million clones, over 85% appearing once. The specimen sequenced was naive CD4+ T cells from PBMCs. Documented subset: CD45RA+ positively selected. These receptors all come from a man in his late teens or twenties in good health. Some clones in this sample may be carry-over from other donors' samples.

This clone was picked up one time. The V gene is TRBV28, the J gene TRBJ2-7; 7 bases align to TRBD1. Germline values: CDR1 MDHEN, CDR2 SYDVKM. The ends lost 3 bases at V and 1 base at J; junction bases unmatched: 15. This CDR3 contains 18 residues. CDR3 loop: CASSLPTMWDSPSYEQYF. CDR3 nucleotides: TGTGCCAGCAGTTTGCCCACCATGTGGGACAGCCCTTCCTACGAGCAGTACTTC. Variable domain in full (rest from reference TRBV28 and TRBJ2-7): DVKVTQSSRYLVKRTGEKVFLECVQDMDHENMFWYRQDPGLGLRLIYFSYDVKMKEKGDIPEGYSVSREKKERFSLILESASTNQTSMYLCASSLPTMWDSPSYEQYFGPGTRLTVT.

The V call is TRBV27, the J call TRBJ2-3; 8 nucleotides align to TRBD2. The V segment lost 5 bases and the J segment 0 bases; nucleotides outside the gene matches: 13. The germline V gene has CDR1 MNHEY and CDR2 SMNVEV (reference sequence). This CDR3 comprises 18 residues. The CDR3 DNA reads as TGTGCCAGCAGTCATATAGCGGGAAGCATCACTAGCACAGATACGCAGTATTTT. Translation: CASSHIAGSITSTDTQYF.

This clone appeared a single time. The rearrangement links TRBV5-1 to TRBJ2-1; D is perhaps TRBD1 (6 bases). Germline CDR1 and CDR2: SGHRS and YFSETQ. The V gene lost 2 bases and the J gene lost 7 bases, with 10 bases spanning the gap. The CDR3 covers 13 residues. Here the CDR3 reads CASSFGQLNEQFF. The CDR3 nucleotides read TGCGCCAGCAGCTTCGGACAGTTGAATGAGCAGTTCTTC.

The chain links TRBV25-1 to TRBJ1-2, with 9 bases matching TRBD1. Germline V gene lookup returns CDR1 MGHDK and CDR2 SYGVNS. The CDR3 is 13 residues long. J lost 6 bases, V lost 10 bases, and 9 bases had no gene match. This CDR3 reads CATRDRVKDGYTF. The CDR3 nucleotides read TGTGCCACCCGGGACAGGGTTAAAGATGGCTACACCTTC.

This chain connects TRBV5-1 to TRBJ2-3, with TRBD2 matching 8 bases. CDR1 and CDR2 from the germline V gene are SGHRS and YFSETQ. This CDR3 has 14 residues. The ends lost 4 bases at V and 1 base at J; junction bases unmatched: 2. The CDR3 DNA reads as TGCGCCAGCAGCCCGACTAGCGGCACAGATACGCAGTATTTT. Its protein is CASSPTSGTDTQYF.

The rearrangement uses TRBV28 and TRBJ1-4; D is ambiguous. CDR3 length: 14 amino acids. Germline V gene data show CDR1 as MDHEN and CDR2 as SYDVKM. The V gene lost 3 bases and the J gene lost 5 bases, with 10 bases spanning the gap. CDR3 coding DNA: TGTGCCAGCAGTTTGGAGTATTCCAATGAAAAACTGTTTTTT. Translation: CASSLEYSNEKLFF.

The V and J genes are TRBV11-3 and TRBJ2-5; a weak D match, TRBD2 (6 bases). Trimming removed 6 bases from V and 5 bases from J, with 22 bases in between. CDR1 is SGHNT, CDR2 YENEEA, per germline. The CDR3 runs to 16 residues. CDR3 loop: CASSSRSGAPGETQYF. The CDR3 region has the DNA TGTGCCAGCAGTTCACGTAGCGGTGCCCCAGGGGAGACCCAGTACTTC.

The chain links TRBV19 to TRBJ1-5; 10 positions agree with TRBD1. Germline assignment: CDR1 LNHDA and CDR2 SQIVND (reference sequence). The junction had 8 bases not matched to a gene; V was cut back by 3 bases and J by 3 bases. The CDR3 has 17 amino acids. The CDR3 bases are TGTGCCAGTAGTATCCGACAGGGGGCGGCCCCCAATCAGCCCCAGCATTTT. Amino acids: CASSIRQGAAPNQPQHF.

The V and J genes are TRBV27 and TRBJ2-5; a possible D gene is TRBD1 (5 bases). The germline V gene has CDR1 MNHEY and CDR2 SMNVEV (reference sequence). V was clipped by 4 bases and J by 7 bases, with 16 bases between them. The CDR3 is 14 amino acids. The DNA of the CDR3 is TGTGCCAGCAGTTCGGAGATAAGGGGCACGACCCAGTACTTC. Translation gives CASSSEIRGTTQYF.